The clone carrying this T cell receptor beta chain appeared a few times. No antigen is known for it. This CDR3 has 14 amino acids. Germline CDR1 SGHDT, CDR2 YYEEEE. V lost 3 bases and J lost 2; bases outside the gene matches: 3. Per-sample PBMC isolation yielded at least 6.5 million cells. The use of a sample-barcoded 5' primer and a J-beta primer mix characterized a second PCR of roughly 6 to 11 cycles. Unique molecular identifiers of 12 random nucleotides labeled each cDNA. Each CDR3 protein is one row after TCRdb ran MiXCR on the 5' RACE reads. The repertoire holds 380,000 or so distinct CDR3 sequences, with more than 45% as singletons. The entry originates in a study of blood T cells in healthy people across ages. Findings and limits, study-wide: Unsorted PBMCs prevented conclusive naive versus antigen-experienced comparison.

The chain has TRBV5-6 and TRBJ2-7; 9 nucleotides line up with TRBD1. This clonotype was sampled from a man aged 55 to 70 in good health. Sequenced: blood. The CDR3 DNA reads TGTGCCAGCAGCTACGGGACAGGGCCCTACGAGCAGTACTTC. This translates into CASSYGTGPYEQYF.